These 20 T cell receptor beta chains came from one sample sequenced in a study of blood T cell repertoires in COVID-19. Produced via immunoSEQ multiplex PCR; TCRdb's table is partial and in-frame only. The data show tens of thousands of clones, around 90% seen once. Material for sequencing was peripheral blood. Receptors were obtained from a woman aged 70-85 years with acute or convalescent COVID-19.

This clone has only one observation. The V call is TRBV5-1, the J call TRBJ1-5; the D gene is possibly TRBD1 (6 bases). The CDR3 covers 19 residues. Germline V gene lookup returns CDR1 SGHRS and CDR2 YFSETQ. V lost 4 bases and J lost 0, with 23 bases in between. CDR3 residues: CASSRRTGGSWGSNQPQHF. CDR3 coding DNA: TGCGCCAGCAGCCGGCGGACTGGGGGCTCCTGGGGTAGCAATCAGCCCCAGCATTTT.

This chain connects TRBV6-5 to TRBJ2-1, with 8 bases that match TRBD2. Germline V lookup: CDR1 MNHEY, CDR2 SVGAGI. This CDR3 is built from 15 residues. Germline trimming cut 3 bases from V and 8 bases from J; bases unmatched to any gene: 9. CDR3 region: CASSYHAGGVDEQFF. The CDR3 nucleotides read TGTGCCAGCAGTTATCATGCGGGGGGCGTAGATGAGCAGTTCTTC.

This rearrangement joins TRBV11-2 to TRBJ2-1, with D perhaps TRBD2 (6 bases). The CDR3 is 15 amino acids. With 0 bases removed from V and 7 bases from J, the gap between germline ends came to 13 bases. The V gene's germline CDR1 is SGHAT and CDR2 FQNNGV. CDR3 residues: CASSLDYWGVNEQFF. Here the CDR3 DNA reads TGTGCCAGCAGCTTAGATTATTGGGGGGTGAATGAGCAGTTCTTC. The entire variable domain, with the rest obtained from reference TRBV11-2 and TRBJ2-1, is as follows: EAGVAQSPRYKIIEKRQSVAFWCNPISGHATLYWYQQILGQGPKLLIQFQNNGVVDDSQLPKDRFSAERLKGVDSTLKIQPAKLEDSAVYLCASSLDYWGVNEQFFGPGTRLTVL.

The CDR3 reads CASSQDLPGGAAYGYTF. CDR3 nucleotides: TGTGCCAGCAGCCAAGATCTCCCAGGGGGCGCAGCCTATGGCTACACCTTC. This chain joins TRBV4-2 and TRBJ1-2; 8 nucleotides line up with TRBD1. From germline, CDR1 is LGHNA and CDR2 YNFKEQ. V lost 0 bases to trimming and J lost 4 bases; unmatched junction nucleotides: 10. CDR3 length equals 17 residues.

The rearrangement links TRBV28 to TRBJ1-3; tentative D call: TRBD1 (6 bases). CDR1 is MDHEN, CDR2 SYDVKM, per germline. The CDR3 totals 15 residues. Trimming pared 2 bases from V and 2 bases from J, leaving 10 bases between. CDR3 nucleotide sequence: TGTGCCAGCAGTTTACAGGGGCAAGCTGGAAACACCATATATTTT. This encodes CASSLQGQAGNTIYF. The full variable domain, rest sourced from reference TRBV28 and TRBJ1-3, is DVKVTQSSRYLVKRTGEKVFLECVQDMDHENMFWYRQDPGLGLRLIYFSYDVKMKEKGDIPEGYSVSREKKERFSLILESASTNQTSMYLCASSLQGQAGNTIYFGEGSWLTVV.

The rearrangement joins TRBV6-1 to TRBJ1-5; D gene ambiguous. This CDR3 is built from 14 residues. CDR1 is MNHNS and CDR2 is SASEGT in the germline V gene. V was trimmed by 2 bases and J by 0 bases, leaving 5 bases between them. CDR3 DNA: TGTGCCAGCAGTGAACAGTATAGCAATCAGCCCCAGCATTTT. Protein: CASSEQYSNQPQHF.

The chain recombines TRBV4-1 with TRBJ2-1, with TRBD2 identical over 7 bases. The germline V gene has CDR1 MGHRA and CDR2 YSYEKL. V shed 3 bases, J shed 2 bases, and the junction held 13 bases outside the gene matches. There are 18 residues in the CDR3. The CDR3, as DNA: TGCGCCAGCAGCCACCCGCATAGACTGCGGGGGACCTACAATGAGCAGTTCTTC. This gives the protein CASSHPHRLRGTYNEQFF.

The chain employs TRBV15 and TRBJ2-1; a weak D match, TRBD1 (5 bases). The CDR3 is made up of 12 amino acids. Germline CDR1 reads LNHNV; CDR2 reads YYDKDF (reference sequence). Trimming stripped 3 bases from V and 6 bases from J, with 6 bases between. CDR3 sequence: CATSRGLNEQFF. The CDR3 region has the DNA TGTGCCACCAGCAGGGGGCTCAATGAGCAGTTCTTC.

The chain links TRBV4-1 to TRBJ2-2; 7 nucleotides match TRBD2. Germline V gene data show CDR1 as MGHRA and CDR2 as YSYEKL. V gave up 6 bases and J gave up 0 bases; unmatched junction bases: 10. CDR3 length: 17 residues. Here the CDR3 DNA reads TGCGCCAGCAGTCGGAGCGGCGGGGGACCGAACACCGGGGAGCTGTTTTTT. Translating it yields CASSRSGGGPNTGELFF.

V and J are TRBV7-9 and TRBJ2-7; 10 bases are a match to TRBD1. This CDR3 has 15 residues. Germline V gene sequence: CDR1 SEHNR, CDR2 FQNEAQ (reference sequence). The V segment lost 3 bases and the J segment 2 bases; nucleotides outside the gene matches: 4. CDR3 region: CASSFEGTGAYEQYF. Written as DNA, the CDR3 is TGTGCCAGCAGCTTCGAGGGGACAGGGGCCTACGAGCAGTACTTC.

The V call is TRBV7-9, the J call TRBJ1-2; TRBD1 agrees at 7 bases. The J segment lost 2 bases and the V segment lost 8 bases, leaving 8 bases of the junction unmatched. The germline V gene has CDR1 SEHNR and CDR2 FQNEAQ (reference sequence). This CDR3 has 14 residues. CDR3 bases: TGTGCCAGCGGTCATACAGGGGAGAACTATGGCTACACCTTC. Its translation is CASGHTGENYGYTF.

This clone appeared once. V gene TRBV5-6 combines with J gene TRBJ1-3; TRBD1 matches at 8 bases. With 1 base clipped from V and 2 bases from J, the junction kept 2 bases outside the gene matches. The CDR3 extends over 15 amino acids. The germline V gene has CDR1 SGHDT and CDR2 YYEEEE. The CDR3 loop is CASSLQGATGNTIYF. CDR3 nucleotides: TGTGCCAGCAGCTTGCAGGGGGCCACTGGAAACACCATATATTTT.

The chain combines TRBV27 with TRBJ2-1, with 8 bases lining up with TRBD1. Germline loops: CDR1 MNHEY, CDR2 SMNVEV (reference sequence). There are 15 residues in the CDR3. Trimming at V came to 8 bases and at J to 4 bases, leaving 10 bases not matched to a gene. CDR3: CASGKTGGQYNEQFF. The CDR3 region has the DNA TGTGCCAGCGGTAAAACAGGGGGGCAATACAATGAGCAGTTCTTC.

The genes are TRBV11-2 and TRBJ2-1; 7 bases match TRBD2. This CDR3 is 15 amino acids long. The ends lost 3 bases at V and 0 bases at J; junction bases unmatched: 2. Per the germline V gene, CDR1 is SGHAT and CDR2 is FQNNGV. The CDR3 protein is CASSFQRGSYNEQFF. Here the CDR3 DNA reads TGTGCCAGCAGCTTCCAGCGGGGCTCCTACAATGAGCAGTTCTTC.

The chain uses TRBV3-1 (or the pseudogene TRBV3-2) and TRBJ1-1; possibly TRBD1 for D (5 bases). Germline lookup yields CDR1 LGHDT and CDR2 YNNKEL (reference sequence). The CDR3 is made up of 13 amino acids. V was cut by 3 bases and J by 3 bases, with 8 bases left in between. This CDR3 is CASSHGGYTEAFF. The CDR3 DNA follows: TGTGCCAGCAGCCATGGGGGGTACACTGAAGCTTTCTTT.

This CDR3 reads CSAPLDSGGYTF. Here the CDR3 DNA reads TGCAGCGCGCCCCTCGACAGCGGGGGCTACACCTTC. The J gene is TRBJ1-2, the V gene TRBV29-1, with D tentatively TRBD1 (5 bases). The ends were cut back, 7 bases at V and 8 bases at J, with 17 bases in the middle. This CDR3 is built from 12 residues. The germline CDR1 and CDR2 sequences are SQVTM and ANQGSEA.

V gene TRBV5-6 combines with J gene TRBJ1-5; D possibly corresponds to TRBD1 (5 bases). The V end was cut by 4 bases, the J end by 1 base, with 15 bases between. This CDR3 is 16 amino acids long. CDR1 and CDR2 from the germline V gene are SGHDT and YYEEEE. The CDR3 reads CASSQTGAGSNQPQHF. CDR3 nucleotides: TGTGCCAGCAGCCAAACCGGGGCGGGGAGCAATCAGCCCCAGCATTTT. Full variable domain (remainder filled in from reference TRBV5-6 and TRBJ1-5): DAGVTQSPTHLIKTRGQQVTLRCSPKSGHDTVSWYQQALGQGPQFIFQYYEEEERQRGNFPDRFSGHQFPNYSSELNVNALLLGDSALYLCASSQTGAGSNQPQHFGDGTRLSIL.

This clone has a handful of counts. The genes are TRBV6-2 or TRBV6-3 and TRBJ1-5; unclear D gene. This CDR3 is built from 13 residues. The ends were cut back, 4 bases at V and 1 base at J, with 5 bases in the middle. CDR1 and CDR2 (germline): MNHEY, SVGEGT. CDR3 protein: CASSLVSNQPQHF. The CDR3 DNA reads TGTGCCAGCAGTTTAGTCAGCAATCAGCCCCAGCATTTT.

V gene TRBV28 combines with J gene TRBJ1-6, with 10 bases fitting TRBD1. Germline CDR1 reads MDHEN; CDR2 reads SYDVKM. This CDR3 has 16 amino acids. V lost 5 bases and J lost 8; bases outside the gene matches: 9. This CDR3 is CASSPGTGVGDSPLHF. CDR3 bases: TGTGCCAGCAGTCCCGGGACAGGGGTCGGTGATTCACCCCTCCACTTT. Full variable domain (missing parts from reference TRBV28 and TRBJ1-6): DVKVTQSSRYLVKRTGEKVFLECVQDMDHENMFWYRQDPGLGLRLIYFSYDVKMKEKGDIPEGYSVSREKKERFSLILESASTNQTSMYLCASSPGTGVGDSPLHFGNGTRLTVT.

The V call is TRBV4-2, the J call TRBJ1-5; 11 bases fit TRBD1. The germline gives CDR1 LGHNA, CDR2 YNFKEQ. The CDR3 consists of 16 residues. Trimming removed 0 bases from V and 7 bases from J; junction bases left unmatched: 5. CDR3 in DNA: TGTGCCAGCAGCCAAGAACCGGACAGGGGGCGACAGCCCCAGCATTTT. Its translation: CASSQEPDRGRQPQHF.